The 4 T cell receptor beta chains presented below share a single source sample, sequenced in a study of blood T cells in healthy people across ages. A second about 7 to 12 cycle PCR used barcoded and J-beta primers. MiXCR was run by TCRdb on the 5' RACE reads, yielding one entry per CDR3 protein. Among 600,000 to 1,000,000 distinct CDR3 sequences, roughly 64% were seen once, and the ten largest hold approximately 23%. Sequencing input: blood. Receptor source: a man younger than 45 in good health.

The CDR3 is CASSRKGLAGGGFLNEQFF. CDR3 coding DNA: TGTGCCAGCAGCCGAAAAGGTCTAGCGGGGGGAGGGTTCCTCAATGAGCAGTTCTTC. The V and J genes are TRBV7-3 and TRBJ2-1, with TRBD2 matching over 11 bases. The CDR3 spans 19 residues. With 5 bases clipped from V and 6 bases from J, the junction kept 18 bases outside the gene matches. Germline loops: CDR1 SGHTA, CDR2 FQGTGA.

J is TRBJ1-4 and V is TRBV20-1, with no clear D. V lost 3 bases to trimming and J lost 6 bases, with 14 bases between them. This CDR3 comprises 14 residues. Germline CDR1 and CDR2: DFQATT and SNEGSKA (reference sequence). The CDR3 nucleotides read TGCAGTGCTAGCGTTCTGGCGCCGGATGAAAAACTGTTTTTT. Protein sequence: CSASVLAPDEKLFF.

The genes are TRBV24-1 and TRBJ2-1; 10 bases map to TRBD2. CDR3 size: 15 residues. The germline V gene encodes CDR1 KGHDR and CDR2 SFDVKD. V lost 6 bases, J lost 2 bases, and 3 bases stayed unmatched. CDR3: CATSLTSGTYNEQFF. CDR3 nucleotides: TGTGCCACCAGTCTTACTAGCGGGACCTACAATGAGCAGTTCTTC.

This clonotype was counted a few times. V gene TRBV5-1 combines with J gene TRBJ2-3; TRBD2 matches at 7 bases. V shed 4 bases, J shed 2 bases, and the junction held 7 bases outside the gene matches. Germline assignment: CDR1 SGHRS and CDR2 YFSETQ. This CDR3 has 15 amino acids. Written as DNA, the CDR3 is TGCGCCAGCAGCCAGCGACTAGCCCCCACAGATACGCAGTATTTT. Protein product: CASSQRLAPTDTQYF.